These T cell receptor beta chains were read from a single sample in a study of cytomegalovirus exposure and HLA in healthy donors. Here immunoSEQ multiplex PCR was the method, and the copy in TCRdb shows in-frame clones only, minus some. The sample comprises about 55,000 clones, approximately 80% of which are singletons, and about 2.3% rests with the top ten. The specimen sequenced was PBMCs. The receptors derive from a female donor in good health and CMV-seronegative. The CDR3 runs from the conserved cysteine through the conserved F or W. The size of a clone is reported for some rows only, either as once, few or many, or as a class for expanded clones.

v_call,clone_size,cdr3_aa
TRBV20-1,.,CSGSGGKGYTF
TRBV6-6,few,CASSPSRSGEKLFF
TRBV2,.,CASSEALLAGVDTQYF
TRBV6-6,few,CASSRTRAGGQETQYF
TRBV5-1,.,CASSLRTTGLGNTIYF
TRBV28,few,CASKGLWQETQYF
TRBV11-2,few,CASSLSNSNTGELFF
TRBV30,.,CAWSPTGLVDEQFF
TRBV7-3,.,CASSFDRGAPLHF
TRBV6-5,.,CASSYSAGPSYEQYF
TRBV5-8,.,CASSLGGRSYEQYF
TRBV7-2,.,CASTRRGGLGYTF
TRBV2,.,CASSQGYDEQFF
TRBV7-9,.,CASSLQGTYGYTF
TRBV7-6,once,CASSADSPSAQETQYF
TRBV28,once,CASSPPGRASGANVLTF
TRBV5-1,few,CASSVNWQRGGLQETQYF
TRBV21-1,.,CASSLLFEAFF
TRBV9,.,CASTSQPSGPSTDTQYF
TRBV10-3,few,CATNRQGVGNTIYF
TRBV5-1,.,CASSKRTGEETQYF
TRBV7-9,.,CASSALASGGTDTQYF
TRBV7-6,.,CASSLGAGGENQPQHF
TRBV2,once,CASSVEEKLFF
TRBV29-1,.,CSVVEGSGNQPQHF
TRBV6-6,.,CASSAIGRQGGYTF
TRBV19,.,CASSPPGTGEGNTIYF
TRBV4-2,.,CASSQLADLNTGELFF
TRBV6-6,.,CASSAGRNTEAFF
TRBV5-4,.,CASSPAPGTGSGEQYF
TRBV7-8,.,CASSLSDLAQYF
TRBV6-1,.,CASSGGEFGGLSYTF
TRBV7-2,.,CATKQGDYGYTF
TRBV4-2,.,CASSRARTDTQYF
TRBV6-5,few,CATYPPASGVNEQFF
TRBV28,.,CASRSTGESYEQYF
TRBV29-1,.,CSVGQGQKLFF
TRBV2,.,CASNEEYEQYF
TRBV4-3,.,CASSQDLASGYYEQYF
TRBV4-3,.,CASSQEGAFNEQFF
TRBV7-9,few,CASSLGQGRGYGYTF
TRBV6-1,.,CASSFDRGTEAFF
TRBV27,once,CASSLYLGGLAGLADTQYF
TRBV28,once,CATRQGSYEQYF
TRBV2,.,CASRVHRGGDNEQFF
TRBV7-3,.,CASSLGLAGNLDTQYF
TRBV27,.,CASSRPGVNTEAFF
TRBV5-1,.,CASSLQSYGYTF
TRBV21-1,.,CASSNFSLSSGRDSPLHF
TRBV7-9,.,CASSLVGGEAFF
TRBV7-9,.,CASSSGIWVSGYTF